What follows are 29 T cell receptor beta chains derived from one specimen sequenced in a study of CD8+ T cells in alopecia areata. Following RNA extraction, reverse transcription yielded cDNA that acted as the sequencing template. Using immunoSEQ multiplex PCR, the repertoire was profiled, and TCRdb retains in-frame clones only, with some absent. The data show hundreds of thousands of clones, 57% seen once. Sequences were derived from CD4+ T cells sorted from blood, sampled at week 0. These TCRs come from a human donor with alopecia areata.

This clone was detected only a few times. The chain employs TRBV7-9 and TRBJ2-5; 7 nucleotides align to TRBD1. Looked up from germline, CDR1 is SEHNR and CDR2 is FQNEAQ (reference sequence). This CDR3 spans 14 amino acids. V shed 4 bases, J shed 3 bases, and the junction held 5 bases outside the gene matches. CDR3 coding DNA: TGTGCCAGCAGCTCAAGGGACAGCAAAGAGACCCAGTACTTC. Translating it yields CASSSRDSKETQYF. Combining the CDR3 with reference TRBV7-9 and TRBJ2-5 gives the whole variable domain DTGVSQNPRHKITKRGQNVTFRCDPISEHNRLYWYRQTLGQGPEFLTYFQNEAQLEKSRLLSDRFSAERPKGSFSTLEIQRTEQGDSAMYLCASSSRDSKETQYFGPGTRLLVL.

The V call is TRBV30, the J call TRBJ2-1, with D hard to call. The germline V gene has CDR1 GTSNPN and CDR2 SVGIG (reference sequence). The CDR3 consists of 13 residues. V was trimmed by 0 bases and J by 6 bases, leaving 9 bases between them. CDR3 nucleotides: TGTGCCTGGAGTGTAATTGATCGCAATGAGCAGTTCTTC. Residues: CAWSVIDRNEQFF.

This sequence joins TRBV2 and TRBJ2-7; perhaps D is TRBD1 or TRBD2 (6 bases each). CDR1 and CDR2 from the germline V gene are SNHLY and FYNNEI. The CDR3 is 13 residues long. Trimming left V 4 bases short and J 5 bases short, with 12 bases between. The CDR3 reads CASSGPGAHEQYF. Written as DNA, the CDR3 is TGTGCCAGCAGTGGCCCGGGGGCCCACGAGCAGTACTTC.

This clone was seen more than once but under ten times. This rearrangement joins TRBV11-2 to TRBJ1-2, with D maybe TRBD1 (5 bases). The V gene's germline CDR1 is SGHAT and CDR2 FQNNGV. With 1 base removed from V and 4 bases from J, the gap between germline ends came to 10 bases. The CDR3 contains 14 residues. CDR3 region: CASSLGGLPYGYTF. The DNA of the CDR3 is TGTGCCAGCAGCTTAGGGGGGTTACCCTATGGCTACACCTTC.

The chain recombines TRBV7-2 with TRBJ2-1; D gene ambiguous. Germline V lookup: CDR1 SGHTA, CDR2 FQGNSA. The germline V and J ends were trimmed by 5 bases and 6 bases, with 14 bases remaining between them. The CDR3 contains 14 residues. This chain's CDR3 is CASSLPTASNEQFF. In DNA form, the CDR3 reads TGTGCCAGCAGCCTCCCGACTGCCTCCAATGAGCAGTTCTTC.

The chain recombines TRBV9 with TRBJ2-7, with 7 bases matching TRBD2. The CDR3 is made up of 15 amino acids. Per the germline V gene, CDR1 is SGDLS and CDR2 is YYNGEE. The V gene end was trimmed by 1 base and the J gene end by 0 bases; junction bases not matched to a gene: 4. For the CDR3, the DNA is TGTGCCAGCAGCGTACGAAGCGGGGACTCCTACGAGCAGTACTTC. As protein: CASSVRSGDSYEQYF.

This clone turned up a few times. At one boundary the junction diverges from the germline segment, which might be a read error. This chain joins TRBV29-1 and TRBJ1-2; 7 bases fit TRBD1. CDR1 and CDR2 from the germline V gene are SQVTM and ANQGSEA. The CDR3 loop spans 11 amino acids. CDR3 nucleotide sequence: TGCAGCGTTGGGGGACAGCGGGTGGAAACGTTC. Residues: CSVGGQRVETF.

The V and J genes are TRBV29-1 and TRBJ2-1; 9 positions agree with TRBD1. Trimming took 6 bases from V and 6 from J; bases not matched to a gene: 9. The CDR3 sequence is 14 residues long. In germline, CDR1 is SQVTM, CDR2 ANQGSEA. This chain's CDR3 is CSVAGTGRINEQFF. The CDR3 nucleotides read TGCAGCGTAGCCGGGACAGGGCGTATCAATGAGCAGTTCTTC.

This sequence joins TRBV25-1 and TRBJ1-1; a weak D match, TRBD1 (5 bases). V lost 3 bases to trimming and J lost 6 bases, with 11 bases between them. This CDR3 has 13 amino acids. CDR1 is MGHDK and CDR2 is SYGVNS in the germline V gene. CDR3 bases: TGTGCCAGCAGTGATAGGGGAGTGGCTGAAGCTTTCTTT. It specifies CASSDRGVAEAFF.

This chain uses TRBV30 with TRBJ2-3; D is unresolved. The CDR3 totals 14 residues. Between the trimmed V and J ends, which lost 1 base and 4 bases, there was a span of 12 bases. Germline V gives CDR1 GTSNPN, CDR2 SVGIG (reference sequence). The CDR3 spells CAWSGFKVSDTQYF. The CDR3 region has the DNA TGTGCCTGGAGTGGGTTTAAGGTTTCAGATACGCAGTATTTT.

J is TRBJ2-1 and V is TRBV5-4, with TRBD2 as a possible D gene (6 bases). Germline V gene sequence: CDR1 SGHNT, CDR2 YYREEE (reference sequence). The CDR3 is 16 amino acids. The V gene lost 3 bases and the J gene lost 2 bases, with 15 bases spanning the gap. CDR3 in DNA: TGTGCCAGCAGCTCCGGGGCGGGGAGCGCCTACAATGAGCAGTTCTTC. Amino acid sequence: CASSSGAGSAYNEQFF. Supplemented by reference TRBV5-4 and TRBJ2-1, the full variable domain reads ETGVTQSPTHLIKTRGQQVTLRCSSQSGHNTVSWYQQALGQGPQFIFQYYREEENGRGNFPPRFSGLQFPNYSSELNVNALELDDSALYLCASSSGAGSAYNEQFFGPGTRLTVL.

The chain employs TRBV9 and TRBJ1-2; D not certain. The CDR3 extends over 17 amino acids. V lost 0 bases and J 1 base, leaving 16 bases between the germline ends. CDR1 and CDR2 (germline): SGDLS, YYNGEE. As DNA, the CDR3 is TGTGCCAGCAGCGTAGTGCCCCAACAGTGGGATAACTATGGCTACACCTTC. Its protein product is CASSVVPQQWDNYGYTF.

This clone was seen more than once but under ten times. The chain links TRBV19 to TRBJ1-1, with unresolved D. The CDR3 extends over 15 amino acids. V was cut by 7 bases and J by 1 base, with 16 bases left in between. Germline V gene sequence: CDR1 LNHDA, CDR2 SQIVND (reference sequence). CDR3 bases: TGTGCCAGTATCCCAACACGGAATACGAACACTGAAGCTTTCTTT. Protein sequence: CASIPTRNTNTEAFF.

The V gene is TRBV27, the J gene TRBJ2-1; 10 bases are a match to TRBD1. The length of the CDR3 is 13 residues. Losses at the gene ends were 8 bases for V and 8 bases for J; bases not matched to a gene: 6. CDR1 and CDR2 from the germline V gene are MNHEY and SMNVEV (reference sequence). In DNA, the CDR3 is TGTGCCAGCCGGGACAGGGGCTGGGATGAGCAGTTCTTC. This sequence encodes CASRDRGWDEQFF.

The gene calls are TRBV30 and TRBJ1-4; D gene uncertain. The V gene's germline CDR1 is GTSNPN and CDR2 SVGIG (reference sequence). The germline V and J ends were trimmed by 3 bases and 2 bases, with 13 bases remaining between them. The CDR3 totals 15 residues. CDR3 DNA: TGTGCCTGGAGGGTAAACGGGAATACTAATGAAAAACTGTTTTTT. Translated, it gives CAWRVNGNTNEKLFF.

This clone was counted a few times. The chain couples TRBV7-9 to TRBJ2-3; 7 nucleotides agree with TRBD1. Looked up from germline, CDR1 is SEHNR and CDR2 is FQNEAQ (reference sequence). The junction had 5 bases not matched to a gene; V was cut back by 6 bases and J by 2 bases. The CDR3 consists of 14 residues. The CDR3 protein is CASRQGPSTDTQYF. In DNA, the CDR3 is TGTGCCAGCAGACAGGGGCCCTCCACAGATACGCAGTATTTT.

The chain uses TRBV25-1 and TRBJ1-1; D is perhaps TRBD1 (6 bases). This CDR3 spans 16 amino acids. The germline V and J ends were trimmed by 4 bases and 3 bases, with 18 bases remaining between them. Looked up from germline, CDR1 is MGHDK and CDR2 is SYGVNS. CDR3 nucleotides: TGTGCCAGCAGTGTGGGCCCAGGGGTTGGCGACACTGAAGCTTTCTTT. Its protein product is CASSVGPGVGDTEAFF.

This chain joins TRBV19 and TRBJ2-7; TRBD1 is a possible D gene (6 bases). The CDR3 totals 17 residues. With 6 bases removed from V and 3 bases from J, the gap between germline ends came to 24 bases. The V gene's germline CDR1 is LNHDA and CDR2 SQIVND (reference sequence). CDR3 sequence (DNA): TGTGCCAGTAGCCCAGGGGCAACATCGCCGGGCTACTACGAGCAGTACTTC. It specifies CASSPGATSPGYYEQYF.

This clone was detected only once. CDR3 sequence reads: CASSVSGGDTQYF. CDR3 DNA sequence: TGTGCCAGCAGCGTATCCGGGGGAGATACGCAGTATTTT. The chain employs TRBV9 and TRBJ2-3, with a weak D call TRBD2 (6 bases). CDR3 length equals 13 residues. Trimming took off 1 base at V and 5 bases at J, with 8 bases between the two ends. The germline V gene encodes CDR1 SGDLS and CDR2 YYNGEE.

CDR3 residues: CAWSPYTRNTEAFF. For the CDR3, the DNA is TGTGCCTGGAGCCCTTACACACGTAACACTGAAGCTTTCTTT. The chain joins TRBV30 to TRBJ1-1; no clear D gene. Between the trimmed V and J ends, which lost 3 bases and 2 bases, there was a span of 13 bases. Germline CDR1 is GTSNPN and CDR2 is SVGIG (reference sequence). This CDR3 has 14 amino acids.

This clone was counted only a few times. This chain uses TRBV6-5 with TRBJ1-6, with D hard to call. The CDR3 sequence is 15 residues long. CDR1 and CDR2 from the germline V gene are MNHEY and SVGAGI. The germline V and J ends were trimmed by 0 bases and 7 bases, with 10 bases remaining between them. CDR3 residues: CASSYSGPGNSPLHF. The CDR3 region has the DNA TGTGCCAGCAGTTACTCCGGGCCGGGGAATTCACCCCTCCACTTT.

The chain employs TRBV9 and TRBJ1-2, with TRBD1 as a possible D gene (6 bases). Germline V gene data show CDR1 as SGDLS and CDR2 as YYNGEE. CDR3 length: 15 residues. V was clipped by 4 bases and J by 8 bases, with 21 bases between them. The CDR3 sequence is CASSPGGWDNLGYTF. The CDR3 DNA is TGTGCCAGCAGCCCAGGAGGATGGGACAACCTCGGCTACACCTTC.

The J gene is TRBJ1-2, the V gene TRBV4-1, with D perhaps TRBD1 (5 bases). The CDR3 spans 17 residues. V was shortened by 0 bases and J by 2 bases, with 16 bases between the two germline ends. Germline lookup yields CDR1 MGHRA and CDR2 YSYEKL. The DNA of the CDR3 is TGCGCCAGCAGCCAAGATCAGTCGGGACGGCGAAACTATGGCTACACCTTC. It yields the protein CASSQDQSGRRNYGYTF.

V and J are TRBV27 and TRBJ1-6; no reliable D call. CDR3 length: 13 amino acids. Trimming took 7 bases from V and 7 from J, leaving 11 bases between them. Germline lookup yields CDR1 MNHEY and CDR2 SMNVEV (reference sequence). CDR3 in amino acids: CASKLRWNSPLHF. CDR3 coding DNA: TGTGCCAGCAAACTTAGGTGGAATTCACCCCTCCACTTT.

The table lists this clone with a few counts. The chain recombines TRBV5-1 with TRBJ1-3, with D perhaps TRBD1 (6 bases). This CDR3 is built from 16 residues. The ends were cut back, 4 bases at V and 0 bases at J, with 14 bases in the middle. Germline CDR1 and CDR2: SGHRS and YFSETQ. The CDR3 loop reads CASSEVQQGSGNTIYF. The CDR3 DNA follows: TGCGCCAGCAGCGAAGTCCAACAGGGCTCTGGAAACACCATATATTTT.

About this clone: Additional DNA sequences in this sample encode the identical CDR3. The chain carries TRBV29-1 and TRBJ1-1; D is unclear. Germline CDR1 is SQVTM and CDR2 is ANQGSEA. This CDR3 comprises 12 residues. V was shortened by 1 base and J by 5 bases, with 8 bases between the two germline ends. CDR3 sequence (DNA): TGCAGCGTTGAAGGGTGGGTGACTGAAGCTTTCTTT. Translated, it gives CSVEGWVTEAFF. Filled out from reference TRBV29-1 and TRBJ1-1, the complete variable domain reads SAVISQKPSRDICQRGTSLTIQCQVDSQVTMMFWYRQQPGQSLTLIATANQGSEATYESGFVIDKFPISRPNLTFSTLTVSNMSPEDSSIYLCSVEGWVTEAFFGQGTRLTVV.

The J gene is TRBJ2-6, the V gene TRBV27; the D is unclear. This CDR3 spans 16 amino acids. Trimming removed 1 base at V and 0 bases at J, with 7 bases between. Germline V gives CDR1 MNHEY, CDR2 SMNVEV (reference sequence). Here the CDR3 reads CASSLWYGSGANVLTF. In DNA form, the CDR3 reads TGTGCCAGCAGTTTATGGTATGGCTCTGGGGCCAACGTCCTGACTTTC.

This clone was observed a few times. The chain employs TRBV19 and TRBJ1-1, with 11 positions matching TRBD1. CDR3 length: 15 amino acids. CDR1 and CDR2 from the germline V gene are LNHDA and SQIVND (reference sequence). The junction had 9 bases not matched to a gene; V was cut back by 7 bases and J by 5 bases. The CDR3 sequence is CASKDRGRSLTEAFF. The CDR3 bases are TGTGCCAGTAAGGACAGGGGGCGATCGTTAACTGAAGCTTTCTTT.

This clone was picked up a small number of times. This chain joins TRBV6-1 and TRBJ2-2, with D unclear. Trimming shortened V by 7 bases and J by 7 bases, and 16 bases separated the two germline ends. CDR1 is MNHNS, CDR2 SASEGT, per germline. CDR3 length: 14 residues. The CDR3: CASISDLRIGELFF. The CDR3 DNA follows: TGTGCCAGCATTTCCGACCTAAGGATCGGGGAGCTGTTTTTT.